This paragraph reports one TCR beta chain. The antigen is not known. Each of the donors was a healthy bone marrow donor. Sampled while nominally healthy, donors likely had unrecorded immune exposures. The study ran its PCR with 60 Vbeta and 13 Jbeta primers. Clones were read by immunoSEQ multiplex PCR, and TCRdb kept only the in-frame ones, dropping some. The sample lists around 150,000 clones, around 60% occurring once. This sample is drawn from a study of cytomegalovirus exposure and HLA in healthy donors. CDR3 length equals 15 residues. CDR1 KGHSY and CDR2 FQNENV come from the germline V gene. V was clipped by 3 bases and J by 10 bases; unmatched bases: 8. Study findings and constraints: Evidence from a later analysis indicated that most CMV-associated TCR beta chains looked HLA-restricted.

Sequencing used PBMCs. This sequence was found in an older woman in good health and CMV-seropositive. This chain connects TRBV16 to TRBJ1-6, with TRBD1 matching 8 bases. CDR3 DNA: TGTGCCAGCAGCCACCCCGGACAGGGAAACTCACCCCTCCACTTT. Protein product: CASSHPGQGNSPLHF. Complete variable domain (other parts from reference TRBV16 and TRBJ1-6): GEEVAQTPKHLVRGEGQKAKLYCAPIKGHSYVFWYQQVLKNEFKFLISFQNENVFDETGMPKERFSAKCLPNSPCSLEIQATKLEDSAVYFCASSHPGQGNSPLHFGNGTRLTVT.